Listed here are 10 T cell receptor beta chains from one sample, sequenced in a study of blood T cell repertoires in COVID-19. The repertoire was sequenced with immunoSEQ multiplex PCR; TCRdb's copy has only in-frame clones and lacks some. The data contain 95,000 to 150,000 clones, around 78% of them singletons. Source material: peripheral blood. Every receptor here comes from a man aged 65 to 79 with acute or convalescent COVID-19.

As concerns this clone: At one boundary the junction diverges from the germline segment, which might be a read error. The chain joins TRBV6-6 to TRBJ2-1; 15 nucleotides match TRBD2. Germline V lookup: CDR1 MNHNY, CDR2 SVGAGI (reference sequence). The CDR3 sequence is 16 residues long. Here the CDR3 DNA reads TGTGCCAGCAGTTACTCTCCTGGACTAGCGGGGGGGATTTGGGTCTTC. Residues: CASSYSPGLAGGIWVF.

The rearrangement uses TRBV3-1 (or the pseudogene TRBV3-2) and TRBJ2-3; 7 bases are shared with TRBD2. V shed 0 bases, J shed 0 bases, and the junction held 9 bases outside the gene matches. Germline assignment: CDR1 LGHDT and CDR2 YNNKEL (reference sequence). The CDR3 extends over 18 amino acids. The CDR3 bases are TGTGCCAGCAGCCAAGATCCGGCGGCGGGGGAGAGCACAGATACGCAGTATTTT. It is translated as CASSQDPAAGESTDTQYF.

V is TRBV24-1 and J is TRBJ2-5; TRBD1 agrees at 9 bases. CDR1 KGHDR and CDR2 SFDVKD come from the germline V gene. Trimming at V came to 1 base and at J to 5 bases, leaving 4 bases not matched to a gene. The CDR3 is 15 amino acids. The DNA of the CDR3 is TGTGCCACCAGTGATTTCACAGGGGGCGGGGAGACCCAGTACTTC. Translated, it gives CATSDFTGGGETQYF.

The chain employs TRBV7-2 and TRBJ2-5; the match to TRBD2 covers 9 bases. V shed 4 bases and J 5 bases; nucleotides not matched to a gene: 14. The CDR3 contains 17 residues. Per germline, CDR1 SGHTA and CDR2 FQGNSA. CDR3 DNA: TGTGCCAGCAGCTACTCCCTCCTGGCTAGCGGGGATGAGACCCAGTACTTC. Its protein is CASSYSLLASGDETQYF.

The chain joins TRBV5-4 to TRBJ1-2; TRBD1 might be the D (6 bases). The CDR3 sequence is 13 residues long. V was clipped by 1 base and J by 4 bases, with 8 bases between them. Germline CDR1 is SGHNT and CDR2 is YYREEE (reference sequence). The CDR3 is CASSLTGTYGYTF. CDR3 DNA sequence: TGTGCCAGCAGCTTGACAGGGACCTATGGCTACACCTTC. Combining the CDR3 with reference TRBV5-4 and TRBJ1-2 gives the whole variable domain ETGVTQSPTHLIKTRGQQVTLRCSSQSGHNTVSWYQQALGQGPQFIFQYYREEENGRGNFPPRFSGLQFPNYSSELNVNALELDDSALYLCASSLTGTYGYTFGSGTRLTVV.

The V gene is TRBV19, the J gene TRBJ1-2, with TRBD1 identical over 10 bases. Germline V CDR1 and CDR2: LNHDA, SQIVND (reference sequence). The ends lost 5 bases at V and 6 bases at J; junction bases unmatched: 6. The CDR3 runs 14 residues. CDR3 in amino acids: CASSPDRGRDGYTF. CDR3 coding DNA: TGTGCCAGTAGTCCAGACAGGGGGCGCGATGGCTACACCTTC.

The chain uses TRBV10-3 and TRBJ2-6; 7 positions match TRBD1. CDR1 ENHRY and CDR2 SYGVKD come from the germline V gene. After removal of 10 bases from V and 3 bases from J, the junction contained 3 bases not matched to a gene. This CDR3 contains 13 residues. This chain's CDR3 is CATGTDGANVLTF. The DNA of the CDR3 is TGTGCCACCGGGACAGATGGGGCCAACGTCCTGACTTTC.

This clone was counted only a few times. The chain uses TRBV5-1 and TRBJ1-4, with 7 bases identical to TRBD1. Unmatched junction bases numbered 8, after V lost 6 bases and J lost 3 bases. CDR1 SGHRS and CDR2 YFSETQ come from the germline V gene. There are 15 residues in the CDR3. CDR3 bases: TGCGCCAGCACAGCAGGGGGTTTTTCTAATGAAAAACTGTTTTTT. Encoded protein: CASTAGGFSNEKLFF.

This chain uses TRBV5-6 with TRBJ1-2, with D tentatively TRBD1 (6 bases). Trimming stripped 1 base from V and 4 bases from J, with 17 bases between. CDR1 and CDR2 from the germline V gene are SGHDT and YYEEEE. This CDR3 region has 16 residues. As DNA, the CDR3 is TGTGCCAGCAGCTTGCAGCCGACAGGTCCTGTCTATGGCTACACCTTC. Protein product: CASSLQPTGPVYGYTF.

This clone was seen just once. V is TRBV2 and J is TRBJ2-5; 7 bases agree with TRBD2. V dropped 7 bases and J dropped 3; count of bases not matched to a gene: 17. The germline gives CDR1 SNHLY, CDR2 FYNNEI. The CDR3 sequence is 17 residues long. CDR3 DNA: TGTGCCAGCAAAAGTAGCTCTGTCGGGAGGCGGAAAGAGACCCAGTACTTC. Its translation is CASKSSSVGRRKETQYF.